This T cell receptor (beta chain) was identified in a study of shared clonotypes between healthy human individuals. Germline assignment: CDR1 MNHNS and CDR2 SASEGT. The CDR3 sequence is 15 residues long. Losses at the gene ends were 2 bases for V and 2 bases for J; bases not matched to a gene: 4. Generated by immunoSEQ multiplex PCR, the TCRdb table keeps only in-frame clones and is missing some. Here the sample spans roughly 2,000,000 clones, 93% being singletons. Worth noting for this clone: Its matching antigen is unknown.

Terminally differentiated effector memory CD45RA+ cells were left out of the naive CD8 fraction, which was CD45RO-negative and positively selected for CCR7. Findings and caveats of the study: Clonotype sharing among the donors was expected to vary with sequencing depth.

The rearrangement links TRBV6-1 to TRBJ2-7; 9 bases line up with TRBD2. The sequencing sample was made of naive CD8+ T cells from PBMCs. The TCR was taken from a man aged 18 to 30 in good health. Some clones in this sample may be carry-over from other donors' samples. DNA of the CDR3: TGTGCCAGCAGTGAAATGGCGGGAGGGCCCTACGAGCAGTACTTC. This sequence encodes CASSEMAGGPYEQYF.